What follows are 15 T cell receptor beta chains derived from one specimen sequenced in a study of T-cell memory formation after mild COVID-19. TCRdb re-called the 5' RACE reads with MiXCR, one entry per CDR3 protein. The repertoire has around 390,000 distinct CDR3 sequences, around a sixth of them found once; the top ten carry roughly 21%. Sample: PBMCs or a T cell subset sorted from them (not recorded which). These receptors were taken from a man aged 18-30 years who had mild COVID-19 (a few samples of this study predate the infection). Cell type and time point are not known.

This clonotype has only a few counts. The chain carries TRBV6-5 and TRBJ1-6, with TRBD1 as a possible D gene (5 bases). Germline loops: CDR1 MNHEY, CDR2 SVGAGI. CDR3 length: 13 residues. Trimming took 4 bases from V and 7 from J, leaving 8 bases between them. The CDR3 here is CASSWAGNSPLHF. CDR3 DNA: TGTGCCAGCAGTTGGGCAGGGAATTCACCCCTCCACTTT.

The gene calls are TRBV6-5 and TRBJ2-3; TRBD2 matches 9 bases. After removal of 4 bases from V and 6 bases from J, the junction contained 8 bases not matched to a gene. From germline, CDR1 is MNHEY and CDR2 SVGAGI. The CDR3 is 15 amino acids. The CDR3 nucleotides are TGTGCCAGCAGTTTCAGTAGCGGGGGCATGGATACGCAGTATTTT. Translation: CASSFSSGGMDTQYF.

The CDR3 sequence: CASSLGTDSGANVLTF. The CDR3 DNA reads TGTGCCAGCAGCTTAGGGACAGACTCTGGGGCCAACGTCCTGACTTTC. V usage is TRBV7-8 and J usage is TRBJ2-6; maybe TRBD1 (6 bases). The CDR3 covers 16 residues. V was clipped by 1 base and J by 0 bases, with 7 bases between them. Germline V CDR1 and CDR2: SGHVS, FQNEAQ.

In its sample, this clonotype was seen a few times. This sequence joins TRBV6-5 and TRBJ1-1; no clear D gene. The CDR3 covers 13 residues. V dropped 0 bases and J dropped 10 bases, with 12 bases sitting between them. CDR1 is MNHEY, CDR2 SVGAGI, per germline. The CDR3 loop reads CASSYSESRGAFF. DNA of the CDR3: TGTGCCAGCAGTTACTCGGAGTCCAGAGGAGCTTTCTTT.

This clonotype was seen a few times. The chain joins TRBV20-1 to TRBJ2-5; TRBD1 might be the D (5 bases). The V end was cut by 2 bases, the J end by 11 bases, with 12 bases between. Germline V gene sequence: CDR1 DFQATT, CDR2 SNEGSKA (reference sequence). This CDR3 has 11 amino acids. CDR3 DNA sequence: TGCAGTGCTAGACAATCAGGGATACAGTACTTC. Amino acid sequence: CSARQSGIQYF.

This clonotype has a handful of counts. The chain carries TRBV11-3 and TRBJ2-5, with a tentative D call TRBD1 (6 bases). The CDR3 runs 13 residues. Germline loops: CDR1 SGHNT, CDR2 YENEEA. With 4 bases removed from V and 5 bases from J, the gap between germline ends came to 11 bases. CDR3 region: CASSSWGHETQYF. Written as DNA, the CDR3 is TGTGCCAGCAGCTCGTGGGGGCACGAGACCCAGTACTTC.

At least ten counts were recorded for this clonotype. The J gene is TRBJ2-7, the V gene TRBV6-5; no clear D gene. The CDR3 consists of 15 residues. In germline, CDR1 is MNHEY, CDR2 SVGAGI. V was shortened by 0 bases and J by 4 bases, with 13 bases between the two germline ends. The CDR3 loop is CASSYSLTGEYEQYF. CDR3 in DNA: TGTGCCAGCAGTTACTCACTGACTGGAGAGTACGAGCAGTACTTC.

There are a few counts of this clonotype. The chain uses TRBV29-1 and TRBJ2-5; 7 positions agree with TRBD2. V was clipped by 8 bases and J by 3 bases; unmatched bases: 12. This CDR3 is 14 amino acids long. Germline values: CDR1 SQVTM, CDR2 ANQGSEA. The CDR3 region has the DNA TGCAGCCCTGTGGGGCGGGGGAAAAAAGAGACCCAGTACTTC. Encoded protein: CSPVGRGKKETQYF.

This clonotype was detected a few times. This sequence joins TRBV10-3 and TRBJ2-7; 7 nucleotides match TRBD1. This CDR3 has 16 amino acids. V gave up 0 bases and J gave up 5 bases; unmatched junction bases: 10. Germline V gives CDR1 ENHRY, CDR2 SYGVKD. In DNA form, the CDR3 reads TGTGCCATCAGTGAGTCTGACTCGACAGGGAACAACGAGCAGTACGTC. Its protein is CAISESDSTGNNEQYV.

This clonotype occurred a few times. V usage is TRBV5-1 and J usage is TRBJ2-6; D possibly corresponds to TRBD1 (6 bases). From germline, CDR1 is SGHRS and CDR2 YFSETQ. This CDR3 is 16 amino acids long. V was pared by 1 base and J by 2 bases, with 10 bases between. In DNA form, the CDR3 reads TGCGCCAGCAGCTTGACAGGGTCGGCTGGGGCCAACGTCCTGACTTTC. This encodes CASSLTGSAGANVLTF.

This clonotype has a count of ten or more. The chain carries TRBV6-5 and TRBJ2-5, with 10 nucleotides matching TRBD1. The CDR3 length is 14 residues. V shed 7 bases and J 5 bases; nucleotides not matched to a gene: 7. Germline loops: CDR1 MNHEY, CDR2 SVGAGI. The CDR3 DNA reads as TGTGCCAGCAAACCGGGACAGGGGTGGGAGACCCAGTACTTC. Its protein product is CASKPGQGWETQYF.

This clonotype was found a few times. V is TRBV11-1 and J is TRBJ2-5; possibly TRBD1 or TRBD2 for D (5 bases each). V was clipped by 0 bases and J by 9 bases, with 8 bases between them. Germline V gene lookup returns CDR1 SGHAT and CDR2 FQDESV (reference sequence). CDR3 size: 12 residues. The CDR3 is CASSLAEGSQYF. The CDR3 DNA follows: TGTGCCAGCAGCTTAGCTGAGGGGTCCCAGTACTTC.

The chain combines TRBV7-2 with TRBJ2-5; no reliable D call. Germline CDR1 reads SGHTA; CDR2 reads FQGNSA. The ends were cut back, 8 bases at V and 5 bases at J, with 9 bases in the middle. The CDR3 has 11 amino acids. CDR3 amino acids: CASGRDETQYF. CDR3 nucleotide sequence: TGTGCCAGCGGTCGAGACGAGACCCAGTACTTC. Complete variable domain (other parts from reference TRBV7-2 and TRBJ2-5): GAGVSQSPSNKVTEKGKDVELRCDPISGHTALYWYRQSLGQGLEFLIYFQGNSAPDKSGLPSDRFSAERTGGSVSTLTIQRTQQEDSAVYLCASGRDETQYFGPGTRLLVL.

In its sample, this clonotype was seen many times. The chain has TRBV4-3 and TRBJ1-1, with D hard to call. The CDR3 contains 17 residues. Germline values: CDR1 LGHNA, CDR2 YSLEER. V was pared by 0 bases and J by 0 bases, with 14 bases between. The DNA for the CDR3 is TGCGCCAGCAGCCAAGATTACTTTAGAAACGTGAACACTGAAGCTTTCTTT. Its translation: CASSQDYFRNVNTEAFF.

In its sample, this clonotype was seen a few times. The rearrangement joins TRBV27 to TRBJ1-6; D unclear. CDR1 and CDR2 (germline): MNHEY, SMNVEV (reference sequence). The CDR3 loop spans 13 amino acids. Deletions cut 5 bases from V and 7 bases from J, with 9 bases between. CDR3 protein: CASSERSNSPLHF. DNA for the CDR3: TGTGCCAGCAGTGAACGGTCGAATTCACCCCTCCACTTT.